These 24 T cell receptor beta chains came from one sample sequenced in a study of radiotherapy plus CTLA-4 blockade in lung cancer. Method: immunoSEQ multiplex PCR; TCRdb's copy keeps in-frame clones and lacks some. The table includes roughly 77,000 clones, roughly four fifths detected once. The sequencing used peripheral blood, collected from a patient treated with radiotherapy plus ipilimumab. The receptors were sampled from a human donor with non-small cell lung cancer whose response to radiotherapy plus ipilimumab could not be evaluated.

This clone occurred once. In DNA, the CDR3 is TGTGCCAGCAGTTACTCGAGGGACAATGAGCAGTTCTTC. Protein sequence: CASSYSRDNEQFF. The genes are TRBV6-6 and TRBJ2-1; D may be TRBD2 (5 bases). V gave up 0 bases and J gave up 5 bases, with 5 bases separating them. CDR1 and CDR2 (germline): MNHNY, SVGAGI (reference sequence). This CDR3 comprises 13 residues.

The rearrangement links TRBV10-3 to TRBJ2-5; weak D call: TRBD2 (5 bases). In germline, CDR1 is ENHRY, CDR2 SYGVKD. This CDR3 comprises 17 residues. V gave up 0 bases and J gave up 3 bases, with 17 bases separating them. The CDR3 nucleotides are TGTGCCATCAGTGAGTCAGGGTTCTTAGGACTCGAAGAGACCCAGTACTTC. Its protein is CAISESGFLGLEETQYF.

The CDR3 sequence is CASSLRLWDRGEKLFF. The CDR3 DNA reads TGTGCCAGCAGTTTGAGGTTGTGGGACAGGGGGGAAAAACTGTTTTTT. The J gene is TRBJ1-4, the V gene TRBV27; 11 bases line up with TRBD1. Germline CDR1 MNHEY, CDR2 SMNVEV (reference sequence). The ends lost 3 bases at V and 8 bases at J; junction bases unmatched: 8. The CDR3 runs 16 residues. The variable domain in full, with the rest retrieved from reference TRBV27 and TRBJ1-4, is EAQVTQNPRYLITVTGKKLTVTCSQNMNHEYMSWYRQDPGLGLRQIYYSMNVEVTDKGDVPEGYKVSRKEKRNFPLILESPSPNQTSLYFCASSLRLWDRGEKLFFGSGTQLSVL.

The chain carries TRBV7-3 and TRBJ2-5, with 8 bases fitting TRBD2. The CDR3 sequence is 18 residues long. J gave up 3 bases and V 4 bases, and 16 bases lay outside the gene matches. Germline CDR1 is SGHTA and CDR2 is FQGTGA. The CDR3 reads CASSSSRTRAGAEETQYF. CDR3 sequence (DNA): TGTGCCAGCAGCTCCTCTCGAACTAGAGCGGGAGCGGAAGAGACCCAGTACTTC.

The CDR3 is CASSLDAGTEAFF. The CDR3 DNA sequence: TGTGCCAGCAGCTTAGACGCGGGCACTGAAGCTTTCTTT. The genes are TRBV7-2 and TRBJ1-1; D gene uncertain. The CDR3 is made up of 13 amino acids. Germline V gives CDR1 SGHTA, CDR2 FQGNSA. V lost 1 base to trimming and J lost 4 bases, with 7 bases between them.

This clone was observed once. V and J are TRBV5-6 and TRBJ2-5; a possible D gene is TRBD2 (5 bases). The ends were cut back, 1 base at V and 1 base at J, with 8 bases in the middle. The germline V gene encodes CDR1 SGHDT and CDR2 YYEEEE. The CDR3 loop spans 14 amino acids. In DNA form, the CDR3 reads TGTGCCAGCAGCTTGACGGGGTTCCAAGAGACCCAGTACTTC. Protein sequence: CASSLTGFQETQYF.

The V and J genes are TRBV14 and TRBJ2-3; TRBD2 aligns across 14 bases. The ends lost 0 bases at V and 5 bases at J; junction bases unmatched: 4. The CDR3 sequence is 17 residues long. In germline, CDR1 is SGHDN, CDR2 FVKESK. Here the CDR3 reads CASSQETSGRARDTQYF. CDR3 coding DNA: TGTGCCAGCAGCCAAGAGACTAGCGGGAGGGCCAGAGATACGCAGTATTTT. Full variable domain (remainder filled in from reference TRBV14 and TRBJ2-3): EAGVTQFPSHSVIEKGQTVTLRCDPISGHDNLYWYRRVMGKEIKFLLHFVKESKQDESGMPNNRFLAERTGGTYSTLKVQPAELEDSGVYFCASSQETSGRARDTQYFGPGTRLTVL.

The CDR3 nucleotides are TGTGCCAGCAGCCCCGGACTAGTTGGCAATGAGCAGTTCTTC. The encoded protein is CASSPGLVGNEQFF. The chain uses TRBV4-2 and TRBJ2-1; 7 positions agree with TRBD2. CDR1 LGHNA and CDR2 YNFKEQ come from the germline V gene. Trimming at V came to 4 bases and at J to 6 bases, leaving 6 bases not matched to a gene. The CDR3 is 14 amino acids.

The rearrangement links TRBV27 to TRBJ1-2; TRBD1 might be the D (5 bases). Trimming cost V 5 bases and J 4 bases, with 11 bases left between them. From germline, CDR1 is MNHEY and CDR2 SMNVEV (reference sequence). The CDR3 length is 13 residues. The CDR3 loop reads CASSQQALYGYTF. CDR3 in DNA: TGTGCCAGCAGTCAACAGGCTCTCTATGGCTACACCTTC.

The chain combines TRBV18 with TRBJ1-5; the D gene is possibly TRBD1 (5 bases). The V end lost 1 base, the J end lost 6 bases, and 10 bases lay between the germline ends. There are 14 residues in the CDR3. Germline loops: CDR1 KGHSH, CDR2 LQKENI. In DNA, the CDR3 is TGTGCCAGCTCACCACTTAGGGGTACTCAGCCCCAGCATTTT. Translated: CASSPLRGTQPQHF.

The chain is built from TRBV7-6 and TRBJ2-2; 7 bases align to TRBD1. V shed 5 bases and J 0 bases; nucleotides not matched to a gene: 9. The germline gives CDR1 SGHVS, CDR2 FNYEAQ. The CDR3 extends over 17 amino acids. The CDR3 DNA reads as TGTGCCAGCAGCCCCCGACGAGGGGGCGCGAACACCGGGGAGCTGTTTTTT. Translating gives CASSPRRGGANTGELFF.

V gene TRBV19 combines with J gene TRBJ2-2; 12 bases align to TRBD2. Trimming at V came to 6 bases and at J to 4 bases, leaving 6 bases not matched to a gene. Germline lookup yields CDR1 LNHDA and CDR2 SQIVND (reference sequence). The CDR3 extends over 16 amino acids. In nucleotides, the CDR3 is TGTGCCAGTAGCCTCCTAGCGGGGGGGACCACCGGGGAGCTGTTTTTT. Protein sequence: CASSLLAGGTTGELFF.

The chain recombines TRBV6-6 with TRBJ2-7, with TRBD1 matching over 7 bases. The CDR3 spans 12 residues. The junction had 3 bases not matched to a gene; V was cut back by 8 bases and J by 2 bases. Germline CDR1 and CDR2: MNHNY and SVGAGI (reference sequence). In DNA, the CDR3 is TGTGCCAGCGGGACAGAAACCTACGAGCAGTACTTC. Its translation is CASGTETYEQYF.

The rearrangement links TRBV19 to TRBJ1-2, with 9 bases aligning to TRBD1. V was clipped by 0 bases and J by 4 bases; unmatched bases: 6. Per the germline V gene, CDR1 is LNHDA and CDR2 is SQIVND (reference sequence). The CDR3 is made up of 16 amino acids. The CDR3 here is CASSIEGWTGVYGYTF. In DNA, the CDR3 is TGTGCCAGTAGTATAGAAGGCTGGACAGGGGTCTATGGCTACACCTTC.

The chain links TRBV6-5 to TRBJ1-1; D gene uncertain. The V gene's germline CDR1 is MNHEY and CDR2 SVGAGI. Trimming stripped 5 bases from V and 0 bases from J, with 10 bases between. This CDR3 contains 14 residues. CDR3 DNA: TGTGCCAGCAGTGTCATGCGCATGAACACTGAAGCTTTCTTT. This sequence encodes CASSVMRMNTEAFF.

This clone occurred once. The chain's CDR3 is CASSPRTDDTQYF. In DNA, the CDR3 is TGTGCCAGTAGTCCTCGGACAGATGATACGCAGTATTTT. This chain links TRBV19 with TRBJ2-3; maybe TRBD1 (6 bases). The CDR3 is made up of 13 amino acids. V was pared by 5 bases and J by 6 bases, with 12 bases between. Per germline, CDR1 LNHDA and CDR2 SQIVND (reference sequence).

V is TRBV7-2 and J is TRBJ2-7; no reliable D call. CDR3 length: 13 amino acids. Deletions cut 1 base from V and 3 bases from J, with 7 bases between. The germline CDR1 and CDR2 sequences are SGHTA and FQGNSA. The CDR3 DNA is TGTGCCAGCAGCTTAGGCGGCAACTACGAGCAGTACTTC. Its protein is CASSLGGNYEQYF.

CDR3 loop: CASSPLGGSHSYEQYF. In DNA form, the CDR3 reads TGCGCCAGCAGCCCCCTGGGAGGGTCCCACTCCTACGAGCAGTACTTC. The chain uses TRBV4-1 and TRBJ2-7, with 7 nucleotides matching TRBD2. The ends lost 4 bases at V and 0 bases at J; junction bases unmatched: 9. Germline V lookup: CDR1 MGHRA, CDR2 YSYEKL. This CDR3 is built from 16 residues.

This clone occurred once. The chain uses TRBV11-3 and TRBJ2-5; the D gene is possibly TRBD2 (5 bases). There are 15 residues in the CDR3. Germline loops: CDR1 SGHNT, CDR2 YENEEA. V lost 1 base and J lost 5, with 14 bases in between. CDR3 protein: CASSLGGLGEETQYF. The CDR3 DNA follows: TGTGCCAGCAGCTTAGGCGGGCTAGGTGAGGAGACCCAGTACTTC.

The V gene is TRBV5-8, the J gene TRBJ2-7; D call uncertain. The CDR3 runs 13 residues. V was pared by 0 bases and J by 6 bases, with 10 bases between. Germline V gives CDR1 SGHTS, CDR2 YDEGEE. The CDR3 DNA reads TGTGCCAGCAGCTTGGTTAGCCCGGGCGAGCAGTACTTC. This gives the protein CASSLVSPGEQYF.

The sample holds one count of this clone. This rearrangement joins TRBV28 to TRBJ1-2; D possibly corresponds to TRBD1 (5 bases). Between the trimmed V and J ends, which lost 1 base and 4 bases, there was a span of 10 bases. This CDR3 is built from 14 residues. CDR1 is MDHEN and CDR2 is SYDVKM in the germline V gene. The CDR3 sequence is CASSLYSGGYGYTF. CDR3 in DNA: TGTGCCAGCAGTTTATACTCGGGGGGCTATGGCTACACCTTC.

The chain links TRBV7-2 to TRBJ2-3; D not certain. Germline-derived CDR1 and CDR2 are SGHTA and FQGNSA. CDR3 size: 16 residues. With 5 bases removed from V and 3 bases from J, the gap between germline ends came to 18 bases. DNA for the CDR3: TGTGCCAGCAGCCCGCAAACTACGACCCGTACAGATACGCAGTATTTT. The encoded protein is CASSPQTTTRTDTQYF.

The genes are TRBV19 and TRBJ1-5; D not resolved. Between the trimmed V and J ends, which lost 3 bases and 1 base, there was a span of 13 bases. Germline V lookup: CDR1 LNHDA, CDR2 SQIVND (reference sequence). This CDR3 is built from 16 residues. Here the CDR3 reads CASSILWRKSNQPQHF. As DNA, the CDR3 is TGTGCCAGTAGTATTCTTTGGCGGAAGAGCAATCAGCCCCAGCATTTT.

A single count supports this clone. This rearrangement joins TRBV11-2 to TRBJ2-7; 8 bases map to TRBD2. The CDR3 is 15 amino acids. V dropped 4 bases and J dropped 4; count of bases not matched to a gene: 9. Germline assignment: CDR1 SGHAT and CDR2 FQNNGV. The CDR3 reads CASSSNAGGFYEQYF. In DNA, the CDR3 is TGTGCCAGCAGCTCAAACGCGGGGGGTTTTTACGAGCAGTACTTC.